The entry that follows covers one TCR beta chain sequence. Its cognate antigen is unknown. This entry belongs to a study of cytomegalovirus exposure and HLA in healthy donors. Donors likely had unrecorded immune exposures despite being nominally healthy when sampled. The PCR ran on 60 Vbeta and 13 Jbeta primers. Sequencing used immunoSEQ multiplex PCR; TCRdb keeps in-frame clones, though not all of them. This table has approximately 220,000 clones, about 82% appearing once. Study outcomes and limitations: Reports indicate that TCR beta sequences accurately predicted the HLA-A and HLA-B alleles of most subjects. An Asian-associated ancestry cluster reportedly showed fewer N-insertions than the roughly 600-donor mean in a later analysis.

The sample taken for sequencing was PBMCs. The TCR comes from a man aged 30-40 years in good health and CMV-seronegative.

CDR3 loop: CASSRTVQETQYF. The CDR3 DNA reads as TGTGCCAGCTCACGGACAGTCCAAGAGACCCAGTACTTC. This sequence joins TRBV18 and TRBJ2-5; a possible D gene is TRBD1 (6 bases). The CDR3 runs to 13 residues. CDR1 KGHSH and CDR2 LQKENI come from the germline V gene. Trimming left V 4 bases short and J 1 base short, with 7 bases between.